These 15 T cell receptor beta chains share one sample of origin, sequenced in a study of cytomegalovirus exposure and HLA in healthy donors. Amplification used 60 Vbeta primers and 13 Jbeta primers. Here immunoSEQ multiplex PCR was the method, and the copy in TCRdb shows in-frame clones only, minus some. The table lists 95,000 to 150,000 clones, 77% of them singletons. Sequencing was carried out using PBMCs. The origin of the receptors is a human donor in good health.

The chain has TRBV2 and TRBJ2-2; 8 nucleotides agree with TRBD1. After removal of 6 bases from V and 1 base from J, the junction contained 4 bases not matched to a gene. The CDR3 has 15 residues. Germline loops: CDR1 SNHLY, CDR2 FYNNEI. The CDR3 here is CASRSTGGNTGELFF. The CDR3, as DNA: TGTGCCAGCAGATCAACAGGGGGGAACACCGGGGAGCTGTTTTTT. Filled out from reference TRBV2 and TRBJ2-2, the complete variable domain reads EPEVTQTPSHQVTQMGQEVILRCVPISNHLYFYWYRQILGQKVEFLVSFYNNEISEKSEIFDDQFSVERPDGSNFTLKIRSTKLEDSAMYFCASRSTGGNTGELFFGEGSRLTVL.

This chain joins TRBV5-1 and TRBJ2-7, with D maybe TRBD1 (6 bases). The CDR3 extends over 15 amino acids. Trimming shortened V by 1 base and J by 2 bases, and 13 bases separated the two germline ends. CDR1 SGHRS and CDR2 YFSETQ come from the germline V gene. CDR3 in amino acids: CASSLITGSAYEQYF. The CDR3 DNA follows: TGCGCCAGCAGCTTGATAACAGGGTCAGCCTACGAGCAGTACTTC. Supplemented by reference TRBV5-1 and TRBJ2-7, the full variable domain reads KAGVTQTPRYLIKTRGQQVTLSCSPISGHRSVSWYQQTPGQGLQFLFEYFSETQRNKGNFPGRFSGRQFSNSRSEMNVSTLELGDSALYLCASSLITGSAYEQYFGPGTRLTVT.

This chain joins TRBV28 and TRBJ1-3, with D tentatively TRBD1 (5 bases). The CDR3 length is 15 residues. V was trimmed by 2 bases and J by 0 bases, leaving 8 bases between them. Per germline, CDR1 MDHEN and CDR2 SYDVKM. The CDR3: CASSLGGISGNTIYF. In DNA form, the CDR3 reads TGTGCCAGCAGTTTAGGGGGGATCTCTGGAAACACCATATATTTT.

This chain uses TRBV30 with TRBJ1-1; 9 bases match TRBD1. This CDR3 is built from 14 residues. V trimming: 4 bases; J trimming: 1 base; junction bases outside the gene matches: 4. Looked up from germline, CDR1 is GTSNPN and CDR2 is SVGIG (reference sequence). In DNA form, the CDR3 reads TGTGCCTGGACTCCGGACAGGGGGAACACTGAAGCTTTCTTT. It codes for CAWTPDRGNTEAFF.

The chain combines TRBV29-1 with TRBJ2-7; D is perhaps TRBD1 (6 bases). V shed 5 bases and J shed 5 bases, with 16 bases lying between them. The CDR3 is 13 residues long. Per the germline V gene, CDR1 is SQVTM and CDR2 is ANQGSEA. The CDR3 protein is CSVRTEDTHEQYF. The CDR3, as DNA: TGCAGCGTTCGGACAGAGGACACCCACGAGCAGTACTTC.

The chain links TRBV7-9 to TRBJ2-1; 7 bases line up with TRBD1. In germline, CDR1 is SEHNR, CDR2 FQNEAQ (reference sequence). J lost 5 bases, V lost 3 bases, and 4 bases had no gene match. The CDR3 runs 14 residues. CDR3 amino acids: CASSFQQGNNEQFF. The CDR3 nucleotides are TGTGCCAGCAGCTTCCAACAGGGGAACAATGAGCAGTTCTTC. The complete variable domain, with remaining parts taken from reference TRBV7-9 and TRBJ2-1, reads DTGVSQNPRHKITKRGQNVTFRCDPISEHNRLYWYRQTLGQGPEFLTYFQNEAQLEKSRLLSDRFSAERPKGSFSTLEIQRTEQGDSAMYLCASSFQQGNNEQFFGPGTRLTVL.

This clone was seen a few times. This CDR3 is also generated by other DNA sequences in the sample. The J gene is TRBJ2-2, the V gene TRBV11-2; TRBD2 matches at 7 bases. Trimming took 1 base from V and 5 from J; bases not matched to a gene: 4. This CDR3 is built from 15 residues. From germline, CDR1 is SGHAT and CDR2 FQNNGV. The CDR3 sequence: CASSLVASGTGELFF. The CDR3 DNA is TGTGCCAGCAGCTTAGTGGCTAGCGGTACCGGGGAGCTGTTTTTT.

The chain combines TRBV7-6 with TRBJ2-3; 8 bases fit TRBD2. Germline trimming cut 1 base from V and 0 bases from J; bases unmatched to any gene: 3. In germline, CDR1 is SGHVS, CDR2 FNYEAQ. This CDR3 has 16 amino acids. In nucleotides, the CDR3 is TGTGCCAGCAGCTTAGGGGTAGCGGGAAGCACAGATACGCAGTATTTT. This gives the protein CASSLGVAGSTDTQYF.

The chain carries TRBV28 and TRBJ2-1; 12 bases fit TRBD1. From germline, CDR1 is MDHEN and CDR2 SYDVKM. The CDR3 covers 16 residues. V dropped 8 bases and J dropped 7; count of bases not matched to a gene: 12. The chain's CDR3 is CASGRSGTGGTNEQFF. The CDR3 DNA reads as TGTGCCAGCGGACGAAGTGGGACAGGGGGCACGAATGAGCAGTTCTTC.

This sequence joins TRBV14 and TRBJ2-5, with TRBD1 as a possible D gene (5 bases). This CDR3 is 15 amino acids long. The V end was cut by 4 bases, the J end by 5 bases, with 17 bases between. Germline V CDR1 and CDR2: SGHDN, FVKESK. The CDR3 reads CASSRSLRARETQYF. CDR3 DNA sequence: TGTGCCAGCAGCCGATCCCTCAGGGCTCGGGAGACCCAGTACTTC.

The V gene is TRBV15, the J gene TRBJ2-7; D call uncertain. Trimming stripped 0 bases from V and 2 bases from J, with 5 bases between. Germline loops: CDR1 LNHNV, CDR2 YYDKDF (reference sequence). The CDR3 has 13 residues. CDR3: CATSREPAYEQYF. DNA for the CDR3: TGTGCCACCAGCAGAGAGCCGGCCTACGAGCAGTACTTC. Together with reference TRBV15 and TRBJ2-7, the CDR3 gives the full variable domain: DAMVIQNPRYQVTQFGKPVTLSCSQTLNHNVMYWYQQKSSQAPKLLFHYYDKDFNNEADTPDNFQSRRPNTSFCFLDIRSPGLGDTAMYLCATSREPAYEQYFGPGTRLTVT.

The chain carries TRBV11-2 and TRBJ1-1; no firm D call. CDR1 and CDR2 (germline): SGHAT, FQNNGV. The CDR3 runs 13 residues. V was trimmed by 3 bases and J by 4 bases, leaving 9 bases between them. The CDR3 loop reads CASSFSESTEAFF. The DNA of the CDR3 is TGTGCCAGCAGCTTCTCCGAGAGCACTGAAGCTTTCTTT.

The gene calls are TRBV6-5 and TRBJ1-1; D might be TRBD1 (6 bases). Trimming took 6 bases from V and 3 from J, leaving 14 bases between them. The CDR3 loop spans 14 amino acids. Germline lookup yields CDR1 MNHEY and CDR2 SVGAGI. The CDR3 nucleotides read TGTGCCAGCAGACCCCCGACAGGAGACACTGAAGCTTTCTTT. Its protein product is CASRPPTGDTEAFF.

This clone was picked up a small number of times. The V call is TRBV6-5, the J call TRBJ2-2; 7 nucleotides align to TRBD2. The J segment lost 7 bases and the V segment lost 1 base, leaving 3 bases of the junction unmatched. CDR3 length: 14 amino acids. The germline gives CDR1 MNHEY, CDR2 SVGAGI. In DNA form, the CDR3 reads TGTGCCAGCAGTTACTGGACTAGTGGCGGGGAGCTGTTTTTT. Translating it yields CASSYWTSGGELFF.

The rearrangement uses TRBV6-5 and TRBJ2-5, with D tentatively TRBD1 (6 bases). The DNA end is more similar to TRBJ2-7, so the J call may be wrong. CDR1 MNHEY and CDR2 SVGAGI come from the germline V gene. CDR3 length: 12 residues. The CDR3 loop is CASSPRGSEQYF. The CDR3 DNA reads TGTGCCAGCAGCCCGAGGGGGAGCGAGCAGTACTTC.